This T cell receptor beta chain comes out of a study of blood T cell repertoires in COVID-19 (dated by TCRdb to the early 2020s). The study in broad terms: The collaborator samples originated in the United States, Italy and Spain and spanned the acute and convalescent phases of COVID-19. The material from the prospective study consisted of cDNA or gDNA derived from T cells, B-cell-depleted T cells, or PBMCs. Deeply sampled blood TCRbeta repertoires from subjects exposed to, actively infected with, or recovered from COVID-19 were included in the dataset. The repertoires were released in a freely available public database meant as a resource for research on the immune response to SARS-CoV-2. Samples were obtained from the ongoing ImmuneRACE study (first 160 participants) and from 1,254 subjects provided by 6 global collaborators. Nearly every sample came with metadata listing a de-identified subject ID, COVID-19 status, age in years and sex. Where available, HLA class I and class II types were obtained from metadata supplied by the sample provider rather than from assay-based typing.

General findings and caveats noted by the study authors: Clinical and demographic metadata were provided uncurated, with the amount varying by source and participant.

Each collaborating institution followed its own protocols to collect whole blood in K2EDTA tubes. For TCRbeta analysis, collaborators shipped samples in one of three forms: frozen whole blood, isolated PBMCs, or DNA extracted from either of those sample types. The CDR3 holds 13 amino acids from the cysteine to the phenylalanine. The kept DNA is CDR3 alone, 39 bases in frame from the first base. In the germline V gene (reference sequence), CDR1 corresponds to LNHNV and CDR2 to YYDKDF. V is reduced by 3 bases and J by 4 bases, leaving a spacing of 9 bases between them. With regard to this clone: Its binding antigen is unknown. The record has no base qualities; no much larger clone is one base away.

The immunoSEQ Assay, a bias-controlled multiplex PCR, was used to amplify TCRbeta CDR3 regions from genomic DNA. Per the original workflow: Nucleated cell counts per sample were estimated from amplification of reference gene primers within the assay. Sequence reads were collapsed and filtered to measure the absolute abundance of every unique TCRbeta CDR3 rearrangement. For each sample, productive Simpson clonality was calculated as the square root of Simpson's diversity index over productive rearrangements. TCRdb limited this immuneACCESS table to in-frame rearrangements with V and J called. A share of clones is missing; checked studies link under half to unresolved V genes, and the rest is unexplained. Clone size and V and J calls were adopted from that table, with D and trimming inferred from the DNA. Across this sample there are 65,000 to 70,000 clones, with roughly 77% seen only once. 9.2% of the sample belongs to the ten largest clones.

The clonotype originates from a human donor in a cohort sampled during active COVID-19. The chain links TRBV15 with TRBJ1-1; 6 matching bases give a weak D call of TRBD1. Sequenced input: peripheral blood. The CDR3 in this case is CATSRRGGTEAFF. The DNA reads as follows: TGTGCCACCAGCAGGCGAGGGGGCACTGAAGCTTTCTTT.